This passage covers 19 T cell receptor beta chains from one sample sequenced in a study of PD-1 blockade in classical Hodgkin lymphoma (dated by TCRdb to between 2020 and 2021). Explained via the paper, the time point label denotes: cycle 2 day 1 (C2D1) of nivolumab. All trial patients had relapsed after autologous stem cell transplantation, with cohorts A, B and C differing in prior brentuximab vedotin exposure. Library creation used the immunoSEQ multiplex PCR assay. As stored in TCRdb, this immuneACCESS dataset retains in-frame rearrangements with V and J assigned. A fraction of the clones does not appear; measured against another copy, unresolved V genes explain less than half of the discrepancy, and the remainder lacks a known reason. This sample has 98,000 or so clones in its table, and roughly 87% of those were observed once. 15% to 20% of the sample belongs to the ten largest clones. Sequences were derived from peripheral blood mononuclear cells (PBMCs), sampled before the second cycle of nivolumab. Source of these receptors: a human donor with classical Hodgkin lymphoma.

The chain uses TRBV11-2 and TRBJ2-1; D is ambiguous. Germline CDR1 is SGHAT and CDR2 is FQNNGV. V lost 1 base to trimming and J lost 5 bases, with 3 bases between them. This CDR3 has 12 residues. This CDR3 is CASSLGNNEQFF. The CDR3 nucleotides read TGTGCCAGCAGCTTAGGCAACAATGAGCAGTTCTTC.

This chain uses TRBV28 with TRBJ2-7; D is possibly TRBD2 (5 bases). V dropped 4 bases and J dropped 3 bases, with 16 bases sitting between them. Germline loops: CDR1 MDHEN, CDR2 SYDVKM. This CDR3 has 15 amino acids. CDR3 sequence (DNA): TGTGCCAGCAGTTCCGGGGTAGGGAGTTACTACGAGCAGTACTTC. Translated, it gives CASSSGVGSYYEQYF.

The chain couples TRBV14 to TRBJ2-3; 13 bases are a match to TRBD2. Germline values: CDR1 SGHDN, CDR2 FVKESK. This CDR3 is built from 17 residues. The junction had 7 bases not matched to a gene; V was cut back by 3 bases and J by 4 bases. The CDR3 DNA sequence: TGTGCCAGCAGCCACGGGACTAGCGGGGCCTGGGCAGATACGCAGTATTTT. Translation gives CASSHGTSGAWADTQYF.

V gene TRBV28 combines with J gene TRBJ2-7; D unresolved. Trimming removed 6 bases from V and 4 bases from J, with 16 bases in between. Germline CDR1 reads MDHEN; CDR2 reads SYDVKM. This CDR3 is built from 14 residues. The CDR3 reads CASRSSLPRYEQYF. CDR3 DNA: TGTGCCAGCAGGTCGAGCCTTCCGAGGTACGAGCAGTACTTC.

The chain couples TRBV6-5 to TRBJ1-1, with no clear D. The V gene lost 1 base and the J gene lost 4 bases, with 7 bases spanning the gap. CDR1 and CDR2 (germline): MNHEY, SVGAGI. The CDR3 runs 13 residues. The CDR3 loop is CASSYWGSTEAFF. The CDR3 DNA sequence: TGTGCCAGCAGTTACTGGGGAAGCACTGAAGCTTTCTTT.

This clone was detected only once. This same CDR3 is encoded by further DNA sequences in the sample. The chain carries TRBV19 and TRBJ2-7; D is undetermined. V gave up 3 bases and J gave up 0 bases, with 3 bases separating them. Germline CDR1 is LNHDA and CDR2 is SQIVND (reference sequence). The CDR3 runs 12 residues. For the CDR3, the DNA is TGTGCCAGTAGTATCGGCTCCTACGAGCAGTACTTC. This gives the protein CASSIGSYEQYF.

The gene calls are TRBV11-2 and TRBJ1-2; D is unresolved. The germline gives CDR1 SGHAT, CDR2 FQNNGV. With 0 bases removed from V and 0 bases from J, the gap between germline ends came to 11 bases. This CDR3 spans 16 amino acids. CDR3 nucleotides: TGTGCCAGCAGCTTAGACCGGGAGAGCACTAACTATGGCTACACCTTC. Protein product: CASSLDRESTNYGYTF.

The CDR3 loop reads CASSLDKGRNTIYF. CDR3 coding DNA: TGTGCCAGCAGCTTAGATAAGGGACGAAACACCATATATTTT. This chain connects TRBV7-8 to TRBJ1-3; D is perhaps TRBD1 (5 bases). This CDR3 region has 14 residues. The V gene's germline CDR1 is SGHVS and CDR2 FQNEAQ. Trimming removed 1 base from V and 5 bases from J, with 9 bases in between. The full variable domain, with the rest looked up from reference TRBV7-8 and TRBJ1-3, is GAGVSQSPRYKVAKRGQDVALRCDPISGHVSLFWYQQALGQGPEFLTYFQNEAQLDKSGLPSDRFFAERPEGSVSTLKIQRTQQEDSAVYLCASSLDKGRNTIYFGEGSWLTVV.

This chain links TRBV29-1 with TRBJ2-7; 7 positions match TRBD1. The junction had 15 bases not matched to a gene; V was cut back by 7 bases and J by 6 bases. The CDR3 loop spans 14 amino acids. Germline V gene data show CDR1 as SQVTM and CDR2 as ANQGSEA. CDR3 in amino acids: CSAQLIDRVGEQYF. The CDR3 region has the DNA TGCAGCGCCCAACTAATCGACAGGGTAGGCGAGCAGTACTTC.

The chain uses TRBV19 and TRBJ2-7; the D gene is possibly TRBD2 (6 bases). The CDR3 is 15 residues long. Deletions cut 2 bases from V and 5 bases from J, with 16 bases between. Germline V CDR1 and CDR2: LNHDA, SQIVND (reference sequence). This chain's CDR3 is CASSISWGGTHEQYF. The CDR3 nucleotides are TGTGCCAGTAGTATATCCTGGGGAGGAACTCACGAGCAGTACTTC.

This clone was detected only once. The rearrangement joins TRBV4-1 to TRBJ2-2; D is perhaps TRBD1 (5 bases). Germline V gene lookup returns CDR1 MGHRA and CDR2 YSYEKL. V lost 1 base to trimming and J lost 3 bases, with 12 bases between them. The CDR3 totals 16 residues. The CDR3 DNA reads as TGCGCCAGCAGCCAAGTCAGGGCTCGGGACACCGGGGAGCTGTTTTTT. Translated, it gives CASSQVRARDTGELFF.

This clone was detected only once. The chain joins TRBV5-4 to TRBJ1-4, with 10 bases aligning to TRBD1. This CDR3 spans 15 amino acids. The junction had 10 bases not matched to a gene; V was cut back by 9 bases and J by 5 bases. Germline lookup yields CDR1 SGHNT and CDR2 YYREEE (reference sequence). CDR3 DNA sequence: TGTGCCACTGGGACAGGGGACCGCTCCAATGAAAAACTGTTTTTT. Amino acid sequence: CATGTGDRSNEKLFF.

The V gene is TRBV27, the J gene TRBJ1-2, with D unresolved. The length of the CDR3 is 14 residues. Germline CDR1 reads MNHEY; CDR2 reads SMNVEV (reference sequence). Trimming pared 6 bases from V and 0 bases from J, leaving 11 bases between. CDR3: CASSNDWSNYGYTF. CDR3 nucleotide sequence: TGTGCCAGCAGCAACGACTGGTCTAACTATGGCTACACCTTC.

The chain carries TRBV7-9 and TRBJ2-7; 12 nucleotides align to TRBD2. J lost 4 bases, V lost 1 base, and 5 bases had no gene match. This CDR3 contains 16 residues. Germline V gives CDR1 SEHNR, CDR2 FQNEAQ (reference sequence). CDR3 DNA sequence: TGTGCCAGCAGCTTAGGGAGACTAGCGGGAGCTTACGAGCAGTACTTC. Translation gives CASSLGRLAGAYEQYF.

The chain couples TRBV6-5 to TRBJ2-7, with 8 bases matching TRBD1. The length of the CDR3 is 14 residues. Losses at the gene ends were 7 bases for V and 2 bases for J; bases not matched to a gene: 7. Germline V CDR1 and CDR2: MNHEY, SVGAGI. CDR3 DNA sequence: TGTGCCAGCATGACGGGACAGGTGACCTACGAGCAGTACTTC. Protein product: CASMTGQVTYEQYF.

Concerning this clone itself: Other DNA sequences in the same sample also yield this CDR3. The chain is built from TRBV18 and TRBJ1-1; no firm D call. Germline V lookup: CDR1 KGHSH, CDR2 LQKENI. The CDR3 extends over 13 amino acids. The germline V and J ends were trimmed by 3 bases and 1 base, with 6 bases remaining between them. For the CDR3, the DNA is TGTGCCAGCTCACCCGCTTCGAACACTGAAGCTTTCTTT. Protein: CASSPASNTEAFF.

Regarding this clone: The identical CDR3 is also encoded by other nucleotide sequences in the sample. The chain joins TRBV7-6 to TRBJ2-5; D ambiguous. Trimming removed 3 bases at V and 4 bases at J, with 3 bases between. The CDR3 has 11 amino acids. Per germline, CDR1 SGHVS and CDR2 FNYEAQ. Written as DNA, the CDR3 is TGTGCCAGCAGCTTGCTAGAGACCCAGTACTTC. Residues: CASSLLETQYF.

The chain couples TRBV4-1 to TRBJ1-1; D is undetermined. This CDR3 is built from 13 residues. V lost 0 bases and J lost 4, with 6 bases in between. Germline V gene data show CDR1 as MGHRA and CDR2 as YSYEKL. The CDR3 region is CASSQEGSTEAFF. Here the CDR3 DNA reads TGCGCCAGCAGCCAAGAGGGGTCCACTGAAGCTTTCTTT.

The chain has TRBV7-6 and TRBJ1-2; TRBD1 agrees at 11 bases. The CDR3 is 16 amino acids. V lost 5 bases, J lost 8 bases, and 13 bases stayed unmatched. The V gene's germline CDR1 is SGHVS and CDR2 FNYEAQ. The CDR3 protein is CASSGGTGGLLGGYTF. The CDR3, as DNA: TGTGCCAGCAGCGGAGGGACAGGGGGATTGTTGGGAGGCTACACCTTC.